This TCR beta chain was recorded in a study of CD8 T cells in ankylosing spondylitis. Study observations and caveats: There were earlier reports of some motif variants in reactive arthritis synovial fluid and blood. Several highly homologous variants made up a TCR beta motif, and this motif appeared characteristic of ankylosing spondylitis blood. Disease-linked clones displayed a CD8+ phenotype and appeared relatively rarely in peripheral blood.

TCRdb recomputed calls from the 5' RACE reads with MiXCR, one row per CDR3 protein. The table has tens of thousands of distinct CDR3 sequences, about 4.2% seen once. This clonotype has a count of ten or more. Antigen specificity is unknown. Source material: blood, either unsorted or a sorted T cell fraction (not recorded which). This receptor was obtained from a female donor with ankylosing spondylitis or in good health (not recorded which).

The CDR3 loop reads CASSISGTGYYEQFF. The CDR3 coding sequence is TGTGCCAGCAGCATATCCGGGACAGGGTATTATGAGCAGTTCTTC. The chain is built from TRBV9 and TRBJ2-1, with 9 bases identical to TRBD1. Trimming removed 4 bases from V and 8 bases from J; junction bases left unmatched: 10. The germline V gene encodes CDR1 SGDLS and CDR2 YYNGEE. The CDR3 has 15 amino acids.